The present T cell receptor (beta chain) was sequenced within a study of blood T cell repertoires in COVID-19. Study at large: Researchers got acute and convalescent COVID-19 samples from the United States, Italy and Spain. Sample material is recorded as cDNA or gDNA derived from T cells, B-cell-depleted T cells, or PBMCs.

V lost 4 bases and J lost 2, with 5 bases in between. The length of the CDR3 is 12 residues. Germline lookup yields CDR1 KGHSY and CDR2 FQNENV. Original data processing: Amplification of reference gene primers was used by the study to estimate nucleated cell counts. Assay: immunoSEQ multiplex PCR; the TCRdb copy retains only in-frame clones and omits some. D and trimming come from the DNA, and the V and J calls and clone size come from that table. The table shows fewer than 250,000 clones, with approximately 79% occurring only once. In its sample, this clone was seen a few times. Sequencing used peripheral blood. This sequence joins TRBV16 and TRBJ1-2, with D hard to call. The receptor was derived from a woman in her 50s with acute or convalescent COVID-19. This CDR3 reads CASSPYNYGYTF. CDR3 nucleotide sequence: TGTGCCAGCAGCCCCTACAACTATGGCTACACCTTC.